These T cell receptor beta chains were read from a single sample in a study of T cells in Graves' hyperthyroidism and ophthalmopathy. TCRdb ran MiXCR on the multiplex PCR reads and lists one entry per CDR3 protein. The sample yields about 420,000 distinct CDR3 sequences, 15% to 17% seen once. Sequencing input: blood. Source of these receptors: a woman younger than 30 with Graves' hyperthyroidism. CDR3s include the opening cysteine and the closing phenylalanine or tryptophan. Each record gives: CDR3 DNA, CDR3 protein, J gene, clone size, V gene, D gene. D genes are given only for firm matches. Clone size is stated in some rows and not others, as once, few, many or a class when expanded.

TGTGCCAGCAGTTTAGGCCCTCGAGGGCTGAACACTGAAGCTTTCTTT | CASSLGPRGLNTEAFF | TRBJ1-1 | many | TRBV12-3/TRBV12-4 | .
TGTGCCAGCAGTCCCCGGGCAGGCCTCAATCAGCCCCAGCATTTT | CASSPRAGLNQPQHF | TRBJ1-5 | many | TRBV27 | .
TGTGCCAGTAGTATAGTCTCCGGGAGTGATAATTCACCCCTCCACTTT | CASSIVSGSDNSPLHF | TRBJ1-6 | . | TRBV19 | .
TGTGCCATCAAGACACAGGGTGGAGATTCCTCCGAGCAGTACTTC | CAIKTQGGDSSEQYF | TRBJ2-7 | . | TRBV10-3 | .
TGTGCCAGCCGTGACTGGAACACTGAAGCTTTCTTT | CASRDWNTEAFF | TRBJ1-1 | many | TRBV25-1 | .
TGCAGTGCTAGTCAGGGCAGCGGCAATCAGCCCCAGCATTTT | CSASQGSGNQPQHF | TRBJ1-5 | many | TRBV20-1 | .
TGTGCCAGCAGCCCACAGGACAGGACCGGCTACACCTTC | CASSPQDRTGYTF | TRBJ1-2 | . | TRBV11-2 | TRBD1
TGTGCCAGCAGTGAAGACAGGGTAGACGAAAAACTGTTTTTT | CASSEDRVDEKLFF | TRBJ1-4 | many | TRBV6-1 | .
TGTGCCAGCAGTCCCGGGACTAGCGGGGGGGCCGATACGCAGTATTTT | CASSPGTSGGADTQYF | TRBJ2-3 | many | TRBV2 | TRBD2
TGCAGTGCTAGCATTTGGGCAGGGGCCTACGAGCAGTACTTC | CSASIWAGAYEQYF | TRBJ2-7 | many | TRBV20-1 | .
TGTGCCAGCAGTTACTCAAGGGCAGAGACCCAGTACTTC | CASSYSRAETQYF | TRBJ2-5 | many | TRBV6-5 | .
TGCAGTGCTAGAGGGGGAGGGGACGCAGATACGCAGTATTTT | CSARGGGDADTQYF | TRBJ2-3 | few | TRBV20-1 | TRBD2
TGTGCCAGCAGTTATTGGGCAGGAAACACCGGGGAGCTGTTTTTT | CASSYWAGNTGELFF | TRBJ2-2 | many | TRBV12-3/TRBV12-4 | .
TGTGCCAGCTTGAACACTGAAGCTTTCTTT | CASLNTEAFF | TRBJ1-1 | many | TRBV28 | .
TGTGCCAGCAGTTTCTCCCTGGGGGTACCCTGGGGCTATGGCTACACCTTC | CASSFSLGVPWGYGYTF | TRBJ1-2 | many | TRBV12-3/TRBV12-4 | .
TGTGCCAGCAGTGATCCCGGGCACGCTCAGCCCCAGCATTTT | CASSDPGHAQPQHF | TRBJ1-5 | few | TRBV2 | .
TGTGCCAGCGAGGGACTAGCCGCTGAGCAGTTCTTC | CASEGLAAEQFF | TRBJ2-1 | few | TRBV6-1 | TRBD2
TGCGCCAGCAGCCATGCTCACAGGGTCCAAGAGACCCAGTACTTC | CASSHAHRVQETQYF | TRBJ2-5 | many | TRBV4-1 | .
TGTGCCAGCAGTCACGGACTAGCGGGAGCGTCATCCTTTGGGGCCAACGTCCTGACTTTC | CASSHGLAGASSFGANVLTF | TRBJ2-6 | many | TRBV12-3/TRBV12-4 | TRBD2
TGTGCCAGCTCGCAACAGGAAAACACTGAAGCTTTCTTT | CASSQQENTEAFF | TRBJ1-1 | many | TRBV18 | .
TGCGCCAGCAGCTTGGCGCGACAGGGTGTGGGAGGCACTGGAGCTTTCTTT | CASSLARQGVGGTGAFF | TRBJ1-1 | . | TRBV5-1 | TRBD1
TGTGCCAGTATTGAAGGGCTAGCGGGGGGCAGAGAGACCCAGTACTTC | CASIEGLAGGRETQYF | TRBJ2-5 | few | TRBV11-3 | TRBD2
TGCGCCAGCAGCTTGGAGGCAGGGGGCCATCAGCCCCAGCATTTT | CASSLEAGGHQPQHF | TRBJ1-5 | few | TRBV5-1 | TRBD1
TGTGCCAGCAGTCGACAGAACGGGGAGCTGTTTTTT | CASSRQNGELFF | TRBJ2-2 | . | TRBV12-3/TRBV12-4 | .
TGCAGTGCGCGACAGGGGGGCAATCGGCCCCAGCATTTT | CSARQGGNRPQHF | TRBJ1-5 | many | TRBV20-1 | TRBD1
TGTACCAGCTCACCCTTAGAGAGCACAGATACGCAGTATTTT | CTSSPLESTDTQYF | TRBJ2-3 | few | TRBV18 | .
TGTGCCTGGGGTAACTCCTACGAGCAGTACTTC | CAWGNSYEQYF | TRBJ2-7 | many | TRBV30 | .
TGTGCCAGCAGCCAGGTACAAGAGACCCAGTACTTC | CASSQVQETQYF | TRBJ2-5 | many | TRBV3-1 | .
TGTGCCAGCAGCGAGGAGACGTACGGGACAGGATACCAAGAGACCCAGTACTTC | CASSEETYGTGYQETQYF | TRBJ2-5 | many | TRBV7-2 | TRBD1
TGTGCCAGCCCAGGGCCACTAGCGGGAGGTTACAATGAGCAGTTCTTC | CASPGPLAGGYNEQFF | TRBJ2-1 | . | TRBV11-3 | TRBD2